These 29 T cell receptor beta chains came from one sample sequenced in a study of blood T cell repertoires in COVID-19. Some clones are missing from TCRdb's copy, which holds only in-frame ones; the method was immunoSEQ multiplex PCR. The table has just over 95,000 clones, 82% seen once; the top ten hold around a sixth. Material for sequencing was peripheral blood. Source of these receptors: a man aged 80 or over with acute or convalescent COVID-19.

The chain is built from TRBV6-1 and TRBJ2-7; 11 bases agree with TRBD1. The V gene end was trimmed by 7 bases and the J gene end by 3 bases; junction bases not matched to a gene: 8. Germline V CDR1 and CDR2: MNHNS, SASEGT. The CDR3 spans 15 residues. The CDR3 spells CASTAGGTGGYEQYF. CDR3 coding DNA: TGTGCCAGCACCGCGGGGGGGACAGGGGGCTACGAGCAGTACTTC.

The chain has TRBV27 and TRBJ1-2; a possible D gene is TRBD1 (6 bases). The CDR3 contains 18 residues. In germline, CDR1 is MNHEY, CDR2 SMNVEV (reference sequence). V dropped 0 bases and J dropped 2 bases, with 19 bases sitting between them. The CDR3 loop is CASSLSIREGVGNYGYTF. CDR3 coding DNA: TGTGCCAGCAGTTTATCGATAAGAGAGGGGGTTGGGAACTATGGCTACACCTTC.

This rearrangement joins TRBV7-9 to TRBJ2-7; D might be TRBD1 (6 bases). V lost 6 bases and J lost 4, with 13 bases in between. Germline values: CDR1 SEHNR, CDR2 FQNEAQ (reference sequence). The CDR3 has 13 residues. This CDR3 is CASRQGTGYEQYF. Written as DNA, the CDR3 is TGTGCCAGCAGACAGGGAACGGGGTACGAGCAGTACTTC.

In DNA, the CDR3 is TGTGCCAGCAGCACCGAGGAGGGGCCCGGAGAAGCCCAGCATTTT. Its translation: CASSTEEGPGEAQHF. The chain carries TRBV7-8 and TRBJ1-5, with D perhaps TRBD1 (5 bases). The germline V gene has CDR1 SGHVS and CDR2 FQNEAQ. The CDR3 totals 15 residues. V was trimmed by 5 bases and J by 11 bases, leaving 22 bases between them. Combining the CDR3 with reference TRBV7-8 and TRBJ1-5 gives the whole variable domain GAGVSQSPRYKVAKRGQDVALRCDPISGHVSLFWYQQALGQGPEFLTYFQNEAQLDKSGLPSDRFFAERPEGSVSTLKIQRTQQEDSAVYLCASSTEEGPGEAQHFGDGTRLSIL.

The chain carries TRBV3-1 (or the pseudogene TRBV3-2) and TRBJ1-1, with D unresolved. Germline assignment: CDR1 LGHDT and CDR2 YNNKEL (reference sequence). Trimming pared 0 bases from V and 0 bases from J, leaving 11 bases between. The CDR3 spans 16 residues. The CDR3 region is CASSQDPTAMNTEAFF. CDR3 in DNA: TGTGCCAGCAGCCAAGATCCCACAGCCATGAACACTGAAGCTTTCTTT.

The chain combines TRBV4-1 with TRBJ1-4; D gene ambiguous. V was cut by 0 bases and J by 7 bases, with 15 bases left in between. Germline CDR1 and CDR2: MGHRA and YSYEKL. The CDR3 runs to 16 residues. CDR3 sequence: CASSQDSGLMGEKLFF. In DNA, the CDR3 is TGCGCCAGCAGCCAAGACAGCGGCCTGATGGGTGAAAAACTGTTTTTT.

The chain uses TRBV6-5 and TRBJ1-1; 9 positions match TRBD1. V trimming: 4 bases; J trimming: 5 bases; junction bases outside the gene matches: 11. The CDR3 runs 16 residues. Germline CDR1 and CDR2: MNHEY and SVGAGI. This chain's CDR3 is CASSFHSGTGSTEAFF. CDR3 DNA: TGTGCCAGCAGTTTCCATTCCGGGACAGGGTCGACTGAAGCTTTCTTT.

The CDR3 DNA reads TGCGCCAGCAGCTTGGCGACAGGGGGCGAGCAGTACTTC. This sequence encodes CASSLATGGEQYF. The rearrangement joins TRBV5-1 to TRBJ2-7; 9 bases agree with TRBD1. The CDR3 loop spans 13 amino acids. Germline values: CDR1 SGHRS, CDR2 YFSETQ. The trim removed 0 bases at V and 6 bases at J, leaving 1 base unmatched.

This CDR3 reads CASSRGNTDTQYF. In DNA form, the CDR3 reads TGTGCCAGCAGTCGCGGTAACACAGATACGCAGTATTTT. V is TRBV12-3 or TRBV12-4 and J is TRBJ2-3; D gene unclear. Deletions cut 5 bases from V and 2 bases from J, with 8 bases between. This CDR3 spans 13 amino acids.

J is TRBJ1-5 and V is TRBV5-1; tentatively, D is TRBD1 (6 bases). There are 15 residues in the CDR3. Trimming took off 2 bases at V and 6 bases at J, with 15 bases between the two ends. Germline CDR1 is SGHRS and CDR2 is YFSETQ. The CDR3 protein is CASSLGNPGAQPQHF. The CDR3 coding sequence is TGCGCCAGCAGCTTAGGAAATCCAGGGGCTCAGCCCCAGCATTTT.

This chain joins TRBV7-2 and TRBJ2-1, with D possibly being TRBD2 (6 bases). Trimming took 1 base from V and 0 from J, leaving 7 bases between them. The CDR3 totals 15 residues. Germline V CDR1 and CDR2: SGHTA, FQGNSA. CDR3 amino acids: CASSLVADSYNEQFF. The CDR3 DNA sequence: TGTGCCAGCAGCTTAGTAGCGGACTCCTACAATGAGCAGTTCTTC.

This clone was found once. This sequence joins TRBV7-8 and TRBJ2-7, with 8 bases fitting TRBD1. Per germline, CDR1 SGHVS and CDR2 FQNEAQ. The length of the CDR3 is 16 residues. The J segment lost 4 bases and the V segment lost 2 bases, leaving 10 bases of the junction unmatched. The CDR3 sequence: CASSLSAGGSGYEQYF. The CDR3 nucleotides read TGTGCCAGCAGCTTAAGCGCAGGGGGCTCGGGTTACGAGCAGTACTTC. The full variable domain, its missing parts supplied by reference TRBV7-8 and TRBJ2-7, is GAGVSQSPRYKVAKRGQDVALRCDPISGHVSLFWYQQALGQGPEFLTYFQNEAQLDKSGLPSDRFFAERPEGSVSTLKIQRTQQEDSAVYLCASSLSAGGSGYEQYFGPGTRLTVT.

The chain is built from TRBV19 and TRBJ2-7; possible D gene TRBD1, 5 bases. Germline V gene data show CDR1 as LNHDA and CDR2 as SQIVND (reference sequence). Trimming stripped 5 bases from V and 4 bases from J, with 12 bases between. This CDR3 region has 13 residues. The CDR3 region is CASSFDRSYEQYF. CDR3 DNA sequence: TGTGCCAGTAGTTTCGACAGATCTTACGAGCAGTACTTC.

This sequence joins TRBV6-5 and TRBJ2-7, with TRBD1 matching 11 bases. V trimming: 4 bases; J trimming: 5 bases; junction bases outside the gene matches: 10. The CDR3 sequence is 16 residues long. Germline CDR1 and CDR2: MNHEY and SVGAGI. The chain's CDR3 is CASSSQSRTGGDEQYF. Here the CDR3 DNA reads TGTGCCAGCAGTTCCCAAAGCCGGACAGGGGGCGACGAGCAGTACTTC.

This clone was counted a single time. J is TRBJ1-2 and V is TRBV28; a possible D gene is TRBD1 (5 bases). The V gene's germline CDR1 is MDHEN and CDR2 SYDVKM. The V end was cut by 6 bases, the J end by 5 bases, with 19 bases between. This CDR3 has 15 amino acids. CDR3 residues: CASRPTGREIYGYTF. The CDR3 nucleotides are TGTGCCAGCAGGCCGACGGGACGGGAGATTTATGGCTACACCTTC.

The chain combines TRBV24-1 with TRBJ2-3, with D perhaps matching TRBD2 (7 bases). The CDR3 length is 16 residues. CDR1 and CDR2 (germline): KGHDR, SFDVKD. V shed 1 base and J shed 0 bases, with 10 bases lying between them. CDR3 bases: TGTGCCACCAGTGATTTCCGGGGGGCAAGCACAGATACGCAGTATTTT. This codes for CATSDFRGASTDTQYF.

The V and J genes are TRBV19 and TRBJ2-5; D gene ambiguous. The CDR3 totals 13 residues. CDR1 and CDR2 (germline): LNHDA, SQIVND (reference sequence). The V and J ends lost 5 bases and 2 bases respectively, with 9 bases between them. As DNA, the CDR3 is TGTGCCAGTAGTTCTTTTACACAAGAGACCCAGTACTTC. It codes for CASSSFTQETQYF.

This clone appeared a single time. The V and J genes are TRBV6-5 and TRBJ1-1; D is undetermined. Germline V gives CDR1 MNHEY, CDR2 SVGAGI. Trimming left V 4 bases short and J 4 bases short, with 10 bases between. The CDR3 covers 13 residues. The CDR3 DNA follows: TGTGCCAGCAGTTCCAGTGGGCTCACTGAAGCTTTCTTT. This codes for CASSSSGLTEAFF.

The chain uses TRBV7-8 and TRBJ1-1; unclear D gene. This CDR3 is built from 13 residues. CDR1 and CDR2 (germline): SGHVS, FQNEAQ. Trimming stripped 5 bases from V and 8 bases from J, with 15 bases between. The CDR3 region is CASSPFLGREAFF. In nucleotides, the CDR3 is TGTGCCAGCAGCCCCTTTCTCGGTAGAGAAGCTTTCTTT.

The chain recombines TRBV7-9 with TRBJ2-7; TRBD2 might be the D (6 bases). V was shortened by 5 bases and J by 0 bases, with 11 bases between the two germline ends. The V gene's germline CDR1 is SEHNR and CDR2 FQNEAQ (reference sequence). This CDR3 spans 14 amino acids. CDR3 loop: CASSLRESSYEQYF. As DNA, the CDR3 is TGTGCCAGCAGCCTCCGGGAGAGCTCCTACGAGCAGTACTTC.

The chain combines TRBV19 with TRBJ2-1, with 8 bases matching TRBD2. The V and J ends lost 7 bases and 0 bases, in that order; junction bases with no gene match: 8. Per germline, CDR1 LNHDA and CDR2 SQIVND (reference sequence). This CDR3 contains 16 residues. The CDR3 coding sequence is TGTGCCAGTATTTCCAGCGGGAGAGGCTCCTACAATGAGCAGTTCTTC. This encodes CASISSGRGSYNEQFF.

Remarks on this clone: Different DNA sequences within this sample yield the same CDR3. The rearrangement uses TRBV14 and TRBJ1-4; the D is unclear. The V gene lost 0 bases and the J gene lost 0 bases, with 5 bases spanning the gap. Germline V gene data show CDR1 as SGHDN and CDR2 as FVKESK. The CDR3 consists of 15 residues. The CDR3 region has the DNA TGTGCCAGCAGCCAAGAGAGGGCAACTAATGAAAAACTGTTTTTT. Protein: CASSQERATNEKLFF. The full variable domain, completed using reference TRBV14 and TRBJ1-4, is EAGVTQFPSHSVIEKGQTVTLRCDPISGHDNLYWYRRVMGKEIKFLLHFVKESKQDESGMPNNRFLAERTGGTYSTLKVQPAELEDSGVYFCASSQERATNEKLFFGSGTQLSVL.

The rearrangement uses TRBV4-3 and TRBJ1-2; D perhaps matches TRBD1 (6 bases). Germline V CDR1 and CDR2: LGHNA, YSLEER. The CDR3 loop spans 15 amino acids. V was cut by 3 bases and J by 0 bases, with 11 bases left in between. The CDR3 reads CASSQQGQTNYGYTF. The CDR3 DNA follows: TGCGCCAGCAGCCAGCAAGGACAGACTAACTATGGCTACACCTTC.

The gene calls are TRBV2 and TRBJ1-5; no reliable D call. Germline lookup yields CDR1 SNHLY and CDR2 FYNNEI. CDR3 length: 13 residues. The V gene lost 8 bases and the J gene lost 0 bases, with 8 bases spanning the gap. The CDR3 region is CASGGFSNQPQHF. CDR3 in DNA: TGTGCCAGCGGAGGTTTTAGCAATCAGCCCCAGCATTTT. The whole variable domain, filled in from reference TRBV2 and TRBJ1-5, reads EPEVTQTPSHQVTQMGQEVILRCVPISNHLYFYWYRQILGQKVEFLVSFYNNEISEKSEIFDDQFSVERPDGSNFTLKIRSTKLEDSAMYFCASGGFSNQPQHFGDGTRLSIL.

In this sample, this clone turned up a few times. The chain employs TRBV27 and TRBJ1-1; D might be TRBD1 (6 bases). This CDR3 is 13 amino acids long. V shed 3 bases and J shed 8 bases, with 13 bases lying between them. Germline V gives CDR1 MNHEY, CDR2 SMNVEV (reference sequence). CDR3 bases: TGTGCCAGCAGTTTCGGGGGGCTAGGCGAAGCTTTCTTT. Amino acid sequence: CASSFGGLGEAFF.

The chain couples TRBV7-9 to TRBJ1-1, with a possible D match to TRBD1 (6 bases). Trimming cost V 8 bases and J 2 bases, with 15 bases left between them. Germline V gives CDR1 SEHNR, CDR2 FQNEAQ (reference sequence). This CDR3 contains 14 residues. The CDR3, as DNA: TGTGCCAGCGACATAGGGGGGGTAAACACTGAAGCTTTCTTT. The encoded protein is CASDIGGVNTEAFF.

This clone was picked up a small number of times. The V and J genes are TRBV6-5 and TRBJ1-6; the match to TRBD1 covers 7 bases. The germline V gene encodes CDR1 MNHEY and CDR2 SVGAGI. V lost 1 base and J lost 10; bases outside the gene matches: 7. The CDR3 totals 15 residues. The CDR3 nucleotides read TGTGCCAGCAGTTACTTTTCAGGGGGAGACTCACCCCTCCACTTT. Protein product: CASSYFSGGDSPLHF.

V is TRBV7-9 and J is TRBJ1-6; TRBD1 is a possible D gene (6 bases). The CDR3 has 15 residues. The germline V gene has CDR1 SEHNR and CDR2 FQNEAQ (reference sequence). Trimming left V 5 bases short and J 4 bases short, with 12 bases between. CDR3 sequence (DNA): TGTGCCAGCAGCGGCTCACAGGGATATAATTCACCCCTCCACTTT. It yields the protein CASSGSQGYNSPLHF.

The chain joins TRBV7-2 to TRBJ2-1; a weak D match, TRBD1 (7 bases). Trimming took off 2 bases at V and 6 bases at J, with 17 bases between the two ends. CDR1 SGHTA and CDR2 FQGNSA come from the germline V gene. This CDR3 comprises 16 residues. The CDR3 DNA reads TGTGCCAGCAGCTTAAGGGGGCAGGCGGGAAGCAATGAGCAGTTCTTC. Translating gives CASSLRGQAGSNEQFF.